This TCR beta chain derives from a study of a mutant IDH1 vaccine in newly diagnosed glioma. Study context: There were eight vaccinations for patients, given in weeks 1, 3, 5, 7, 11, 15, 19 and 23. Vaccines were begun 4-6 weeks after radiotherapy alone, or with temozolomide cycles.

Only in-frame clones appear in the TCRdb table, and some are missing; sequencing was by immunoSEQ multiplex PCR. The table has approximately 43,000 clones, 60% to 85% seen once; the top ten hold around 6.5%. On this clone itself: The antigen remains undetermined.

The time point here: week 23, last vaccination. Mutant IDH1 20-mer peptide, at 300 ug, made up each vaccine dose, with topical imiquimod. Each of the donors came in with new WHO grade 3 or 4 astrocytomas that were IDH1-mutant and ATRX-lost. V dropped 8 bases and J dropped 7; count of bases not matched to a gene: 8. The CDR3 has 14 residues. Looked up from germline, CDR1 is SNHLY and CDR2 is FYNNEI. Study results and limitations: Immune responses induced by the vaccine were seen in 93.3% of patients, spanning multiple MHC alleles.

The chain is built from TRBV2 and TRBJ1-6; 7 bases are shared with TRBD1. This TCR derives from a woman between 35 and 50 years old with glioma. Some clones in this sample may be carry-over from other donors' samples. This specimen was PBMCs, taken from a glioma patient whose treatment included an IDH1 peptide vaccine. In DNA form, the CDR3 reads TGTGCCAGCGGAGTGACAGGGACCAATTCACCCCTCCACTTT. Protein product: CASGVTGTNSPLHF. The whole variable domain, filled in from reference TRBV2 and TRBJ1-6, reads EPEVTQTPSHQVTQMGQEVILRCVPISNHLYFYWYRQILGQKVEFLVSFYNNEISEKSEIFDDQFSVERPDGSNFTLKIRSTKLEDSAMYFCASGVTGTNSPLHFGNGTRLTVT.